This T cell receptor beta chain comes out of a study of CD8+CD57+ T cells in acquired aplastic anemia. About the study: CD4+ and CD8+ cells, once sorted, gave DNA averaging approximately 3.3 ug.

Patients chosen for sequencing had shown CD8+CD57+ cell expansion by flow cytometry. In this sample, this clonotype turned up a few times. Its cognate antigen is unknown. Genomic DNA served as template for TCR beta VDJ and CDR3 profiling. TCRdb redid the calling of the reads with MiXCR, one entry per CDR3 protein. The sample has about 180,000 distinct CDR3 sequences, almost 50% seen once; the top ten hold 13%. The V end was cut by 3 bases, the J end by 13 bases, with 12 bases between. CDR3 length: 12 amino acids. In germline, CDR1 is KGHDR, CDR2 SFDVKD. Study-level results: The same twenty-nine CD8+ CDR3 sequences occurred in patients and in controls. Patients versus controls showed no significant CD8+ Simpson's diversity difference.

This receptor was obtained from a human donor with aplastic anemia. The specimen was sorted CD4+, CD8+, or CD8+CD57+ T cells (not recorded which) from PBMCs. J is TRBJ2-1 and V is TRBV24-1; maybe TRBD1 (6 bases). The CDR3 nucleotides read TGTGCCACCAGTGATCACGGACAGCTACAGTTCTTC. Its protein is CATSDHGQLQFF.